The 25 T cell receptor beta chains listed next were all sequenced from one sample in a study of tumor-infiltrating lymphocytes in primary liver carcinoma. A primer matching the constant region was used to make TCR beta cDNA from 500 ng of total RNA. Slightly modified ARM-PCR, run as three nested multiplex PCR rounds, produced the TCR beta libraries. The first two PCR rounds used TRBV1-TRBV30 forward primers with a C-beta reverse primer, 9 to 10 cycles each. TCRdb recomputed calls from the multiplex PCR reads with MiXCR, one row per CDR3 protein. This table holds 300,000 to 350,000 distinct CDR3 sequences, around three fifths found once. Out of unsorted whole blood came the blood RNA, and germline DNA was extracted as well. The sequencing input was peripheral blood. These receptors were obtained from a woman aged 25 to 39 with primary liver carcinoma and hepatitis B virus infection.

A single count supports this clonotype. A much larger clone lies a single base off, so this may be a read error. The CDR3 is CASGPIPGPPNEKLFF. As DNA, the CDR3 is TGTGCTAGTGGTCCGATACCGGGACCGCCTAATGAAAAACTGTTTTTT. The rearrangement uses TRBV12-5 and TRBJ1-4; the D gene is possibly TRBD1 (5 bases). The CDR3 extends over 16 amino acids. The V gene's germline CDR1 is LGHNT and CDR2 FRNRAP. Trimming left V 5 bases short and J 3 bases short, with 16 bases between.

As for this clonotype: This may be a read error, as it is one base from a much larger clone. V and J are TRBV4-2 and TRBJ2-1, with 11 nucleotides matching TRBD1. The length of the CDR3 is 15 residues. In germline, CDR1 is LGHNA, CDR2 YNFKEQ. The CDR3 nucleotides read TGTGCCAGCATCCAATCCGGGACAGGGGGCAATGAGCAGTTCTTC. Its translation is CASIQSGTGGNEQFF.

Concerning this clonotype itself: This may arise from a read error, as a much more abundant clone is one base away. The chain uses TRBV12-3 or TRBV12-4 and TRBJ2-7; 10 bases are a match to TRBD1. This CDR3 region has 12 residues. The CDR3 sequence: CASTPTGGEQHF. The CDR3 region has the DNA TGTGCCAGCACCCCGACAGGGGGCGAGCAGCACTTC.

With regard to this clonotype: Compared with germline, one end of the junction differs, possibly owing to a read error. The CDR3 DNA reads as TGTGCTAGCCAGGGAGGGTTTGGCAATCGGCCCCAGCATTTT. It encodes CASQGGFGNRPQHF. V and J are TRBV6-6 and TRBJ1-5; tentative D call: TRBD1 (5 bases). There are 14 residues in the CDR3. In germline, CDR1 is MNHNY, CDR2 SVGAGI (reference sequence).

On this clonotype itself: Given the absence of the conserved phenylalanine or tryptophan at the CDR3 end, a read error is likely. This rearrangement joins TRBV29-1 to TRBJ1-1; 9 nucleotides line up with TRBD1. The CDR3 has 14 amino acids. V shed 4 bases and J 6 bases; nucleotides not matched to a gene: 9. Germline assignment: CDR1 SQVTM and CDR2 ANQGSEA. The CDR3 loop is CSVGSTGGTPEAFV. The CDR3 DNA reads as TGCAGCGTTGGTTCGACAGGGGGAACCCCTGAAGCTTTCGTT.

Concerning this clonotype itself: The junction does not match germline at one end; this may be a read error. The V gene is TRBV11-2, the J gene TRBJ1-2, with D uncertain. From germline, CDR1 is SGHAT and CDR2 FQNNGV. The CDR3 length is 11 residues. The CDR3 sequence is CDSGQTDGYTF. Written as DNA, the CDR3 is TGTGACAGCGGCCAGACTGATGGCTACACCTTC.

This clonotype was counted once. Since no conserved phenylalanine or tryptophan closes the CDR3, a read error is the likely cause. The chain recombines TRBV11-2 with TRBJ2-3; D is undetermined. Germline loops: CDR1 SGHAT, CDR2 FQNNGV. This CDR3 contains 12 residues. CDR3 loop: CVSSQTADTQYS. As DNA, the CDR3 is TGTGTCAGCAGCCAAACAGCTGATACGCAGTATTCT.

As concerns this clonotype: One base away lies a much larger clone, so this may be a sequencing read error. The gene calls are TRBV6-5 and TRBJ2-7, with 8 bases matching TRBD2. Germline-derived CDR1 and CDR2 are MNHEY and SVGAGI. CDR3 length equals 15 residues. In nucleotides, the CDR3 is TGTGCCAGCAGGAAGCGGGAGATAACTTTCTACGAGCATTACTTC. Translating gives CASRKREITFYEHYF.

V is TRBV6-1 and J is TRBJ1-5; the D gene is possibly TRBD1 (5 bases). This CDR3 has 16 residues. V lost 3 bases and J 7 bases, leaving 19 bases between the germline ends. Germline lookup yields CDR1 MNHNS and CDR2 SASEGT. DNA for the CDR3: TGTGCCAGCAGTGATACCTGGGCAGGTCGGGGGCAGCCCCAGCATTTT. Residues: CASSDTWAGRGQPQHF.

Notes on this clonotype: Germline and junction disagree at one end, which may indicate a read error. The CDR3 loop is CASSLSGRAHNAQFF. CDR3 sequence (DNA): TGTGCCAGCAGCCTTAGCGGGAGGGCCCACAATGCGCAGTTCTTC. V and J are TRBV11-3 and TRBJ2-1; 11 bases line up with TRBD2. Germline CDR1 and CDR2: SGHNT and YENEEA. This CDR3 comprises 15 residues.

This clonotype was observed at least ten times. One end of the junction is discordant with germline, which a read error may explain. The chain links TRBV11-1 to TRBJ2-1, with 14 bases aligning to TRBD2. The CDR3 is 15 amino acids. CDR1 and CDR2 (germline): SGHAT, FQDESV (reference sequence). CDR3 sequence (DNA): TGTGCCAGCAGCCACGGGACTAGCGGGAGTAATCAGCAGTCCTTC. It codes for CASSHGTSGSNQQSF.

Concerning this clonotype itself: A much bigger clone sits one base away, suggesting this may be a read error. The chain uses TRBV29-1 and TRBJ2-7; D possibly corresponds to TRBD2 (6 bases). The CDR3 length is 12 residues. The germline gives CDR1 SQVTM, CDR2 ANQGSEA. The chain's CDR3 is CSVAGEAYKQYF. The DNA for the CDR3 is TGCAGCGTCGCCGGGGAGGCCTACAAGCAGTACTTC.

About this clonotype itself: One end of the junction fails to match germline, which may point to a read error. Here the CDR3 DNA reads TGTGCCAGCAGCTACGGGACTGGCGGGTACAATGAGCAGTCCTTC. Its protein product is CASSYGTGGYNEQSF. V and J are TRBV11-2 and TRBJ2-1, with D possibly TRBD2 on 6 matching bases. The CDR3 is 15 amino acids. Germline V CDR1 and CDR2: SGHAT, FQNNGV.

For this clonotype: Since a much larger clone is just one base distant, this may be a read error. The V gene is TRBV29-1, the J gene TRBJ1-1; D not resolved. CDR1 SQVTM and CDR2 ANQGSEA come from the germline V gene. The CDR3 has 13 amino acids. Deletions cut 5 bases from V and 4 bases from J, with 14 bases between. CDR3 residues: CSVQRRLSTEAFF. CDR3 nucleotide sequence: TGCAGCGTTCAAAGGCGGCTGAGCACTGAAGCTTTCTTT.

As regards this clonotype: A much larger clone is a single base away; this may be a read error. V and J are TRBV12-5 and TRBJ2-1; 7 bases line up with TRBD2. J was trimmed by 8 bases and V by 7 bases; bases with no gene match: 20. This CDR3 region has 17 residues. CDR1 and CDR2 from the germline V gene are LGHNT and FRNRAP. CDR3 nucleotides: TGTGCTAGTGCTCGTGTGGGACCAGCGGGAATCGGAGATGAGCAGTTCTTC. As protein: CASARVGPAGIGDEQFF.

This clonotype was counted at least ten times. This chain joins TRBV11-2 and TRBJ2-1; tentative D call: TRBD1 (5 bases). This CDR3 is 15 amino acids long. The V gene lost 4 bases and the J gene lost 6 bases, with 16 bases spanning the gap. The V gene's germline CDR1 is SGHAT and CDR2 FQNNGV. The CDR3 DNA reads as TGTGCCAGCAGCTCACCGACCCGGACAATCAATGAGCAGTTCTTC. As protein: CASSSPTRTINEQFF.

Only a few counts were recorded for this clonotype. With a much larger clone just one base away, this may be a read error. The chain employs TRBV12-3 or TRBV12-4 and TRBJ1-2; D unresolved. CDR3 length: 13 amino acids. CDR3 in DNA: TGTGCCAGCAGTGCACAAGGTCACTATGTCTACACCTTC. Protein product: CASSAQGHYVYTF.

Concerning this clonotype itself: One end of the junction does not line up with germline, which may come from a read error. The chain combines TRBV11-3 with TRBJ2-7; D remains unclear. CDR1 is SGHNT, CDR2 YENEEA, per germline. The CDR3 length is 15 residues. The CDR3 region has the DNA TGTGCCGGCAGCTTGGAATCCCGTTCTTCCTACAAGCAGTACTTC. It codes for CAGSLESRSSYKQYF.

A note on this clonotype: Possible read error: a much larger clone is one base away. V and J are TRBV11-2 and TRBJ2-7; D is possibly TRBD2 (5 bases). CDR1 and CDR2 from the germline V gene are SGHAT and FQNNGV. The CDR3 is made up of 13 amino acids. This chain's CDR3 is CASSPGLHYEQYF. CDR3 sequence (DNA): TGCGCCAGCAGCCCCGGACTCCACTACGAGCAGTACTTC.

V is TRBV28 and J is TRBJ2-7, with 7 bases that match TRBD1. After removal of 4 bases from V and 5 bases from J, the junction contained 5 bases not matched to a gene. Germline V gene lookup returns CDR1 MDHEN and CDR2 SYDVKM. CDR3 length: 13 residues. The CDR3 region has the DNA TGTGCCAGCAGTTCAGGGGGATACCACGAGCAGTACTTC. Amino acid sequence: CASSSGGYHEQYF.

Concerning this clonotype: This could be a read error, since a much larger clone is one nucleotide away. This rearrangement joins TRBV12-3 or TRBV12-4 to TRBJ1-3; 9 bases are shared with TRBD1. The length of the CDR3 is 16 residues. CDR3 amino acids: CVSSSDRGAAGNTIYF. CDR3 bases: TGTGTCAGCAGTTCCGACAGGGGGGCAGCCGGGAACACCATATATTTT.

The rearrangement joins TRBV5-6 to TRBJ2-1; 7 bases align to TRBD2. This CDR3 has 20 residues. V gave up 1 base and J gave up 6 bases; unmatched junction bases: 22. Germline V CDR1 and CDR2: SGHDT, YYEEEE. The CDR3 DNA follows: TGTGCCAGCAGCTTGTTCGTATTTGCTTCGACTAGCAGGATAAGCAATGAGCAGTTCTTC. It encodes CASSLFVFASTSRISNEQFF.

The J gene is TRBJ2-7, the V gene TRBV4-3; 9 bases are shared with TRBD2. Trimming took 11 bases from V and 2 from J; bases not matched to a gene: 16. In germline, CDR1 is LGHNA, CDR2 YSLEER. This CDR3 has 16 residues. The CDR3 bases are TGCGCCTGCTGCCCGACGCCTGTAGCGGGGGCCTACGAGCAGTACTTC. Protein: CACCPTPVAGAYEQYF.

The genes are TRBV7-2 and TRBJ2-7, with a weak D call TRBD1 (6 bases). This CDR3 comprises 15 residues. V was trimmed by 2 bases and J by 4 bases, leaving 15 bases between them. Germline CDR1 reads SGHTA; CDR2 reads FQGNSA. The CDR3 DNA reads as TGTGCCAGCAGCTTAATGTGGGGACAAGCATACGAGCAGTACTTC. Its translation is CASSLMWGQAYEQYF.

The chain links TRBV6-6 to TRBJ2-2; no clear D gene. Germline CDR1 MNHNY, CDR2 SVGAGI (reference sequence). Trimming shortened V by 5 bases and J by 4 bases, and 14 bases separated the two germline ends. The CDR3 extends over 15 amino acids. The CDR3 spells CASSIASGGTGELFF. As DNA, the CDR3 is TGTGCCAGCAGTATCGCCTCAGGCGGCACCGGGGAGCTGTTTTTT.